The rows below give T cell receptor beta chains drawn from one sample of a study of shared clonotypes between healthy human individuals. Repertoires were generated with immunoSEQ multiplex PCR, while TCRdb's copy carries only in-frame clones and drops some. The sample shows 190,000 or so clones, 65% to 80% of them seen only once. The specimen sequenced was memory CD4+ T cells sorted from blood. These receptor sequences come from a man aged 30 to 39 in good health. Both conserved end residues are part of each CDR3. Fields, in order: V gene, CDR3 protein.

TRBV14,CASSLQSTGELFF
TRBV20-1,CSASWADIQYF
TRBV11-2,CASSLEGGSYNEQFF
TRBV5-1,CASSRVAGTYNEQFF
TRBV19,CASSMGQLMAQYF
TRBV11-2,CASSLSGLAGSTDTQYF
TRBV30,CAWSRLAGGPNTGELFF
TRBV6-5,CASRTSGGRSEQYF
TRBV30,CAWSRQGRSYTF
TRBV2,CASSENLYGYTF
TRBV19,CASRSDPGGSGEKLFF
TRBV2,CASSASYEQYF
TRBV6-6,CASSPSGDTQYF
TRBV28,CASRPGTMNYEQYF
TRBV6-1,CASSRGKETQYF
TRBV7-8,CASRTSGIVDTQYF
TRBV20-1,CSASKRREQFF
TRBV5-6,CASSLGLAASTDTQYF
TRBV6-1,CASRGQGGQPQHF
TRBV7-6,CASSLTGSQETQYF
TRBV7-2,CASSKPGHEQFF
TRBV5-4,CASSAGLASYNEQFF
TRBV27,CASSSLPLVLADTQYF
TRBV19,CATSPTAQFSYNEQFF
TRBV28,CASSLSGVGNYGYTF
TRBV5-1,CASSRDSLPGSGYTF
TRBV7-3,CASSLRSGRVFF
TRBV6-1,CASSEGVQYF
TRBV5-4,CASSLRLGATDTQYF
TRBV5-6,CASSLVASGKETQYF
TRBV5-1,CASSLALLAGVDEQFF
TRBV5-1,CASSSPWEGTEAFF
TRBV5-4,CASSPGTSGRSRETQYF